Each of the 15 T cell receptor beta chains below was sequenced from the same sample in a study of neoadjuvant anti-PD-1 for oral cavity cancer. Time point denoted: after neoadjuvant nivolumab, at surgical resection. The table came from immunoSEQ multiplex PCR; TCRdb's copy has only in-frame clones and leaves some out. The profile covers tens of thousands of clones, with more than 40% appearing a single time and around two fifths taken by the ten largest. The sequencing here drew on tumor tissue, taken after nivolumab (anti-PD-1) treatment. The receptors shown here come from a person between 40 and 85 years old with oral cavity squamous cell carcinoma.

The chain is built from TRBV4-2 and TRBJ2-1; 8 bases line up with TRBD1. V shed 6 bases and J 0 bases; nucleotides not matched to a gene: 4. CDR1 and CDR2 (germline): LGHNA, YNFKEQ. The CDR3 is 15 amino acids. CDR3 coding DNA: TGTGCCAGCAGTTCCGGGACAGGCTCCTACAATGAGCAGTTCTTC. Its protein product is CASSSGTGSYNEQFF.

The table lists this clone with a few counts. The V and J genes are TRBV10-3 and TRBJ2-7; possibly TRBD1 or TRBD2 for D (5 bases each). Trimming stripped 6 bases from V and 2 bases from J, with 8 bases between. CDR1 and CDR2 (germline): ENHRY, SYGVKD. The CDR3 spans 12 residues. CDR3 coding DNA: TGTGCCATCAGGGGGACGACCTACGAGCAGTACTTC. Encoded protein: CAIRGTTYEQYF.

This chain joins TRBV5-5 and TRBJ2-2; 7 nucleotides line up with TRBD2. V lost 2 bases and J lost 4; bases outside the gene matches: 5. Germline V gene lookup returns CDR1 SGHKS and CDR2 YYEKEE (reference sequence). The CDR3 spans 15 residues. The CDR3 protein is CASSLSGGTTGELFF. In DNA, the CDR3 is TGTGCCAGCAGCTTATCCGGGGGGACCACCGGGGAGCTGTTTTTT.

This clone has only a few counts. V and J are TRBV28 and TRBJ2-7; 8 nucleotides align to TRBD2. Germline assignment: CDR1 MDHEN and CDR2 SYDVKM. The CDR3 covers 14 residues. V lost 5 bases and J lost 3; bases outside the gene matches: 6. In DNA, the CDR3 is TGTGCCAGCAGTCACCCCGGGGGGGGCTACGAGCAGTACTTC. It specifies CASSHPGGGYEQYF.

By sample fraction, this clone is medium-sized. This sequence joins TRBV5-1 and TRBJ1-1; 7 bases are a match to TRBD1. The germline V gene encodes CDR1 SGHRS and CDR2 YFSETQ. The CDR3 totals 15 residues. With 3 bases clipped from V and 4 bases from J, the junction kept 9 bases outside the gene matches. CDR3: CASSSQGGLATEAFF. Written as DNA, the CDR3 is TGCGCCAGCAGCTCTCAGGGGGGGTTGGCCACTGAAGCTTTCTTT.

The chain uses TRBV11-1 and TRBJ1-3; 7 bases line up with TRBD1. CDR1 is SGHAT and CDR2 is FQDESV in the germline V gene (reference sequence). J gave up 2 bases and V 5 bases, and 9 bases lay outside the gene matches. The CDR3 runs 16 residues. CDR3 region: CASSPPDRATGNTIYF. In nucleotides, the CDR3 is TGTGCCAGCAGCCCCCCCGACAGGGCAACTGGAAACACCATATATTTT. Full variable domain (rest looked up from reference TRBV11-1 and TRBJ1-3): EAEVAQSPRYKITEKSQAVAFWCDPISGHATLYWYRQILGQGPELLVQFQDESVVDDSQLPKDRFSAERLKGVDSTLKIQPAELGDSAMYLCASSPPDRATGNTIYFGEGSWLTVV.

This clone showed up just once. The chain couples TRBV6-5 to TRBJ2-7; possibly TRBD2 for D (6 bases). This CDR3 contains 16 residues. The V and J ends lost 2 bases and 1 base respectively, with 15 bases between them. The germline V gene has CDR1 MNHEY and CDR2 SVGAGI. In nucleotides, the CDR3 is TGTGCCAGCAGTTACATGCGGGGCGGCCTTTCCTACGAGCAGTACTTC. It is translated as CASSYMRGGLSYEQYF.

This clone has ten or more counts. V and J are TRBV28 and TRBJ2-3, with 11 bases that match TRBD2. Germline V lookup: CDR1 MDHEN, CDR2 SYDVKM. The CDR3 extends over 19 amino acids. The trim removed 3 bases at V and 0 bases at J, leaving 11 bases unmatched. CDR3 nucleotides: TGTGCCAGCAGTTTCATAGCGGGGGGGCCCACATACAGCACAGATACGCAGTATTTT. It is translated as CASSFIAGGPTYSTDTQYF.

The V call is TRBV6-6, the J call TRBJ2-5; a weak D match, TRBD2 (7 bases). The CDR3 spans 15 residues. Trimming took off 2 bases at V and 7 bases at J, with 17 bases between the two ends. Germline CDR1 reads MNHNY; CDR2 reads SVGAGI (reference sequence). This CDR3 is CASSYLPGRGRTQYF. The CDR3, as DNA: TGTGCCAGCAGTTACCTCCCGGGGCGGGGGCGGACCCAGTACTTC.

The gene calls are TRBV5-5 and TRBJ1-2; TRBD1 agrees at 7 bases. The length of the CDR3 is 12 residues. V lost 3 bases to trimming and J lost 9 bases; unmatched junction nucleotides: 5. Germline V gene sequence: CDR1 SGHKS, CDR2 YYEKEE (reference sequence). CDR3 amino acids: CASSWDSGRYTF. The CDR3 DNA reads as TGTGCCAGCAGCTGGGACAGTGGGCGCTACACCTTC.

This chain connects TRBV7-9 to TRBJ2-7; maybe TRBD2 (7 bases). This CDR3 comprises 13 residues. Trimming cost V 4 bases and J 2 bases, with 9 bases left between them. Germline CDR1 and CDR2: SEHNR and FQNEAQ (reference sequence). The CDR3 region is CASSWGGTYEQYF. In DNA form, the CDR3 reads TGTGCCAGCAGCTGGGGGGGCACCTACGAGCAGTACTTC.

This rearrangement joins TRBV11-2 to TRBJ2-2, with D tentatively TRBD1 (5 bases). The CDR3 is 16 amino acids. Trimming pared 1 base from V and 2 bases from J, leaving 11 bases between. The germline gives CDR1 SGHAT, CDR2 FQNNGV. This CDR3 is CASSLVRRANTGELFF. CDR3 sequence (DNA): TGTGCCAGCAGCTTAGTCCGCAGGGCCAACACCGGGGAGCTGTTTTTT.

There are a few counts of this clone. The chain combines TRBV6-5 with TRBJ1-1, with D hard to call. Germline V gives CDR1 MNHEY, CDR2 SVGAGI. CDR3 length: 12 amino acids. The ends were cut back, 6 bases at V and 3 bases at J, with 8 bases in the middle. The chain's CDR3 is CASSRPYTEAFF. The DNA of the CDR3 is TGTGCCAGCAGCCGGCCCTACACTGAAGCTTTCTTT.

The chain has TRBV5-1 and TRBJ2-7; 9 bases are shared with TRBD1. CDR1 and CDR2 (germline): SGHRS, YFSETQ. CDR3 length: 16 residues. J was trimmed by 6 bases and V by 0 bases; bases with no gene match: 10. This CDR3 is CASSLEAGQGIGEQYF. The CDR3 DNA sequence: TGCGCCAGCAGCTTGGAAGCAGGACAGGGGATAGGCGAGCAGTACTTC.

V usage is TRBV6-5 and J usage is TRBJ2-5, with D maybe TRBD1 (5 bases). V was pared by 2 bases and J by 7 bases, with 5 bases between. The V gene's germline CDR1 is MNHEY and CDR2 SVGAGI. The CDR3 spans 11 residues. The CDR3 coding sequence is TGTGCCAGCAGTTACAGGGGGACCCAGTACTTC. As protein: CASSYRGTQYF.